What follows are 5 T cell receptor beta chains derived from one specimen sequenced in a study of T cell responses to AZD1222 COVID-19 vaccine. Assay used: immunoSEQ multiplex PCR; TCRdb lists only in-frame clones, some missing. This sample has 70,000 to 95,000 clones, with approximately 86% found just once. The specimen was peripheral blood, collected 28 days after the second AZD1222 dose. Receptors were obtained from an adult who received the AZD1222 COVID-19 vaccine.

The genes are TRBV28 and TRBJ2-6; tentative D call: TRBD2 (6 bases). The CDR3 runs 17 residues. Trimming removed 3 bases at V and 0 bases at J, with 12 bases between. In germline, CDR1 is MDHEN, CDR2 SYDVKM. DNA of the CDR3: TGTGCCAGCAGTTTTGAAGGGCGGGGCTCTGGGGCCAACGTCCTGACTTTC. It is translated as CASSFEGRGSGANVLTF.

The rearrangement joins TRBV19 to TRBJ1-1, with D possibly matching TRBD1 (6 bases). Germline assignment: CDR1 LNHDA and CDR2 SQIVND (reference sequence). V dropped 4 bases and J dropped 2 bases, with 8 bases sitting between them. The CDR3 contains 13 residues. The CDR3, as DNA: TGTGCCAGTAGTACGGGACAAAACACTGAAGCTTTCTTT. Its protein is CASSTGQNTEAFF.

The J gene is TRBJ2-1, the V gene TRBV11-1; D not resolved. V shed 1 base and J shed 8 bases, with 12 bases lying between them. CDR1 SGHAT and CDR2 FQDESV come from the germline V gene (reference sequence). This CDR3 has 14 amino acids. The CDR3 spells CASSLDPGVDEQFF. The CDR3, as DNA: TGTGCCAGCAGCTTAGATCCGGGCGTCGATGAGCAGTTCTTC.

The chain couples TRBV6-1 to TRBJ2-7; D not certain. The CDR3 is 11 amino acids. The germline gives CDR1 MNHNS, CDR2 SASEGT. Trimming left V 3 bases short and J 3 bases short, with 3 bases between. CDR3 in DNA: TGTGCCAGCAGTGAGTTCTACGAGCAGTACTTC. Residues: CASSEFYEQYF.

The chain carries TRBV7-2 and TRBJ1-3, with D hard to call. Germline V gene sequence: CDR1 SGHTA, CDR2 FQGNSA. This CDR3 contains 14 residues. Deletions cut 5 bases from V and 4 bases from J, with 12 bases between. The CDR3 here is CASSPRRSGNTIYF. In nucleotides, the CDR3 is TGTGCCAGCAGCCCCCGAAGATCAGGAAACACCATATATTTT.